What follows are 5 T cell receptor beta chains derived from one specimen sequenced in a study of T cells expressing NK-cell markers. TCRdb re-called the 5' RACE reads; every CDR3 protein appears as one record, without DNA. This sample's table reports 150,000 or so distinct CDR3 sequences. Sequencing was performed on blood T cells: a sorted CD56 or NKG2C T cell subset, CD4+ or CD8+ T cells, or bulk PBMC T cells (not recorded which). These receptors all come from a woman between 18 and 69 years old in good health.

The CDR3 protein is CASRPRTSGAETQYF. The chain has TRBV5-1 and TRBJ2-5; no DNA is available, so the TRBD2 call from TCRdb remains unchecked. The CDR3 extends over 15 amino acids. The germline V gene has CDR1 SGHRS and CDR2 YFSETQ.

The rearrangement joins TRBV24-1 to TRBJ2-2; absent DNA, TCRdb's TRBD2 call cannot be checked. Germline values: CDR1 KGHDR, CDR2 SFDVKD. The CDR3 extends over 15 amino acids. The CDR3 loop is CATSEPSGNTGELFF.

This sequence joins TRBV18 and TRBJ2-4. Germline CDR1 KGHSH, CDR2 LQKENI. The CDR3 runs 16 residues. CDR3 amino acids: CASSPPVGAAKNIQYF.

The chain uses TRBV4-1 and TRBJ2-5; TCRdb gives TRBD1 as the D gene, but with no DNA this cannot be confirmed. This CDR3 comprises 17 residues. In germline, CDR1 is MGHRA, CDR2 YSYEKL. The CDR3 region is CASSQDGVRGRGETQYF.

This CDR3 reads CSASAGLAGRNIQYF. The gene calls are TRBV20-1 and TRBJ2-4; TCRdb calls TRBD2, which cannot be checked without DNA. Germline CDR1 is DFQATT and CDR2 is SNEGSKA (reference sequence). CDR3 length equals 15 residues.